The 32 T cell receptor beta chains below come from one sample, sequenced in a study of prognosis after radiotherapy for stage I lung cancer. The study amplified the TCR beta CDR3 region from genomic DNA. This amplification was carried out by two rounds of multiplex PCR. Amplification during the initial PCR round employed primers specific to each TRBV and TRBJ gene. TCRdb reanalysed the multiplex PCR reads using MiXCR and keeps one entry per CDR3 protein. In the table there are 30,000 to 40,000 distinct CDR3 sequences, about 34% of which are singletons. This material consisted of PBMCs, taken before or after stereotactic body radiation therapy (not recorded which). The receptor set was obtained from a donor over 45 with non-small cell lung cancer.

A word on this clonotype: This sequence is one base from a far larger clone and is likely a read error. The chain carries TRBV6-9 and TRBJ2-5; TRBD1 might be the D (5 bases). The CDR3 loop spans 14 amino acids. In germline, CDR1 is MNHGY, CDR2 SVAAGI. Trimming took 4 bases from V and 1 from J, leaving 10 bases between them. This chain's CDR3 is CASSSATVQETQYF. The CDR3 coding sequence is TGTGCCAGCAGTTCGGCGACAGTCCAAGAGACCCAGTACTTC.

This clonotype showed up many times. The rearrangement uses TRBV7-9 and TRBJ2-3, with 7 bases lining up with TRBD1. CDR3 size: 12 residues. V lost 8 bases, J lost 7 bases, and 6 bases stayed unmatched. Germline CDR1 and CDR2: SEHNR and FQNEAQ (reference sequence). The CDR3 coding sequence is TGTGCCAGCGCAGCAGGGGGATATACGCAGTATTTT. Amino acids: CASAAGGYTQYF.

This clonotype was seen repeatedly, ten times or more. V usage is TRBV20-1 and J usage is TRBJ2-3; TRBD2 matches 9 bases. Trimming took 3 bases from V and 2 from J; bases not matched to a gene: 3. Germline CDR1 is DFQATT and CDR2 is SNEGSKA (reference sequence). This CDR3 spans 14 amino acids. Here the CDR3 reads CSASRTSVTDTQYF. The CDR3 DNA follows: TGCAGTGCTAGTCGGACTAGCGTCACAGATACGCAGTATTTT.

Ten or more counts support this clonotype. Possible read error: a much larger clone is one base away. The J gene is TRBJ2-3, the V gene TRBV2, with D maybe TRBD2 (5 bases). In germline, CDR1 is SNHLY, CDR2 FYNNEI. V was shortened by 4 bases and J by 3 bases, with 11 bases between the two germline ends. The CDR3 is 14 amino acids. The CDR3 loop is CASSAGSITDTQYF. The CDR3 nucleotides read TGTGCCAGCAGTGCGGGGAGCATTACAGATACGCAGTATTTT.

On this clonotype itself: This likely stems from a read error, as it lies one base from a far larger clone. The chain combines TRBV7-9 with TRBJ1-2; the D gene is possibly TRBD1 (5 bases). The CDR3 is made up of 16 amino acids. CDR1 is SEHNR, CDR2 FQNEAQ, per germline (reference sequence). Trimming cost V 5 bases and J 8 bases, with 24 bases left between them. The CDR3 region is CASSLRGDVIYAGYTF. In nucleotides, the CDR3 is TGTGCCAGCAGCCTTCGCGGGGACGTTATCTATGCAGGCTACACCTTC.

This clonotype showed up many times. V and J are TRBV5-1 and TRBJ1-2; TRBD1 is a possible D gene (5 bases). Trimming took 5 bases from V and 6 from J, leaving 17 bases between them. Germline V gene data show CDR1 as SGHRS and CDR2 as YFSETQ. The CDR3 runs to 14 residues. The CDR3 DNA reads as TGCGCCAGCAGTTGGGACGGGCAAGCTGATGGCTACACCTTC. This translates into CASSWDGQADGYTF.

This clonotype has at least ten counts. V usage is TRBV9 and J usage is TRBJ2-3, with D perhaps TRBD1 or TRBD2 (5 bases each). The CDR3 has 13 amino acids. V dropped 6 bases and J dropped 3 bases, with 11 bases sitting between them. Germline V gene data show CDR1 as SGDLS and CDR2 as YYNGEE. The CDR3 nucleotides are TGTGCCAGCAATCAATGGGGGACAGATACGCAGTATTTT. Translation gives CASNQWGTDTQYF.

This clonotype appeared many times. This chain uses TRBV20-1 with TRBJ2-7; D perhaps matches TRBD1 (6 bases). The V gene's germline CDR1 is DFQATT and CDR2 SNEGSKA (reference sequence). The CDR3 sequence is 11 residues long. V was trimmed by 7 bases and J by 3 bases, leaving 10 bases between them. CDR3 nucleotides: TGCAGTGTGGGGGCTCACTACGAGCAGTACTTC. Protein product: CSVGAHYEQYF.

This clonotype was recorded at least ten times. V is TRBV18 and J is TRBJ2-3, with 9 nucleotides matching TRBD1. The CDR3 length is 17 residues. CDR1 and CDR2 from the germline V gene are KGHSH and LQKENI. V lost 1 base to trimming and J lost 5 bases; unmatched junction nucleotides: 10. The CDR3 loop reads CASSPRGDRDLGDTQYF. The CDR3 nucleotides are TGTGCCAGCTCACCACGAGGGGACAGGGATTTAGGAGATACGCAGTATTTT.

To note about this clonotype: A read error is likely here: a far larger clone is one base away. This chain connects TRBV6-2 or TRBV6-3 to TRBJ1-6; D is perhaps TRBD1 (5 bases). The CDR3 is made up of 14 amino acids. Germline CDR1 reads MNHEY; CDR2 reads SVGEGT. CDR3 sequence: CASSLQGGDSPIHF. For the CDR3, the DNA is TGTGCCAGCAGCCTTCAGGGAGGAGATTCACCCATCCACTTT.

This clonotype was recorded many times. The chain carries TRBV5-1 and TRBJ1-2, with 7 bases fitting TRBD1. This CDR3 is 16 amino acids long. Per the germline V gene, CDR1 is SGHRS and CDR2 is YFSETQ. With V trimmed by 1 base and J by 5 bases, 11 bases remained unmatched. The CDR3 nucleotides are TGCGCCAGCAGCTTGTCGCTTTCGGCAGGGGGATATGGCTACACCTTC. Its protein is CASSLSLSAGGYGYTF.

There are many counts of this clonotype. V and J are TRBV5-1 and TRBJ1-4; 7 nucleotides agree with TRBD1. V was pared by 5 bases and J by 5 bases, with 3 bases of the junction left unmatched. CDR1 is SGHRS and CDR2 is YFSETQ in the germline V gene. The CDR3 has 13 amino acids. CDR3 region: CASSKTGNEKLFF. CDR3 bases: TGCGCCAGCAGTAAGACAGGGAATGAAAAACTGTTTTTT.

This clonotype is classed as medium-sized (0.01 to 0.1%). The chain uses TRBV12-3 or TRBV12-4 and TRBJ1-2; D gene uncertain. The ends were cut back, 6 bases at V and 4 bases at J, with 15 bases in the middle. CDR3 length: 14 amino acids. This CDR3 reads CASRGLRSAYGYTF. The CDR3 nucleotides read TGTGCCAGCAGAGGATTAAGGAGTGCCTATGGCTACACCTTC.

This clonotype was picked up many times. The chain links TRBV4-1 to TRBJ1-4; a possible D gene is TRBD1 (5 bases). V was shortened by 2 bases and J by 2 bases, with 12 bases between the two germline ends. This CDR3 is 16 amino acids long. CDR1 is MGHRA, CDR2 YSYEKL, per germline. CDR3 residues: CASSQRDLGTNEKLFF. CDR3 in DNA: TGCGCCAGCAGCCAACGGGACTTGGGCACTAATGAAAAACTGTTTTTT.

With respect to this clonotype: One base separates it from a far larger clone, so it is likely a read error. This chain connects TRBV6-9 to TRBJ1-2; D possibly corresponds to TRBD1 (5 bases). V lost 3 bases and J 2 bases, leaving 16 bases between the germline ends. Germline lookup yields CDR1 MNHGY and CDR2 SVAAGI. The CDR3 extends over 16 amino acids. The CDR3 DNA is TGTGCCAGCAGTTACTCCGCTGGCAGGGCCAACTATGGCTACACCTTC. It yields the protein CASSYSAGRANYGYTF.

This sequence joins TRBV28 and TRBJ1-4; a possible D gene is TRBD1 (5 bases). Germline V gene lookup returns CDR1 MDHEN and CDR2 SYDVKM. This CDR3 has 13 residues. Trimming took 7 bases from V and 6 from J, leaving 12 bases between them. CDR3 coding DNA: TGTGCCAGCATCGGGGACGTAGATGAAAAACTGTTTTTT. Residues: CASIGDVDEKLFF.

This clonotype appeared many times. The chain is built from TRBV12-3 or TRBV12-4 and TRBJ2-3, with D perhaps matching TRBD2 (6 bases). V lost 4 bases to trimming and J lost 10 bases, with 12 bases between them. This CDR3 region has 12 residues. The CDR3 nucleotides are TGTGCCAGCAGTTCCACGGGAGAATCGCAGTATTTT. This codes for CASSSTGESQYF.

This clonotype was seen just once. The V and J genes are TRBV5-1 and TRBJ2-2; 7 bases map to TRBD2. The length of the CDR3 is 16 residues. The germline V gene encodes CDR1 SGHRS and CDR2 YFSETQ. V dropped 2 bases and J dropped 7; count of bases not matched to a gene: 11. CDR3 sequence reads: CASSFREGGPGGELFF. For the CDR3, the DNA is TGCGCCAGCAGCTTCCGAGAGGGAGGGCCAGGCGGGGAGCTGTTTTTT.

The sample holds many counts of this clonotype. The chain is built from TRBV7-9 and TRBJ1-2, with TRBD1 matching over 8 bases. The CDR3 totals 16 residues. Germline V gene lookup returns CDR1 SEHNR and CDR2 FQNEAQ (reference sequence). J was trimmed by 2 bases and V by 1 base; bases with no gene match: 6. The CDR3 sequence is CASSLGRTGQNYGYTF. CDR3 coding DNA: TGTGCCAGCAGCTTAGGGCGGACAGGGCAGAACTATGGCTACACCTTC.

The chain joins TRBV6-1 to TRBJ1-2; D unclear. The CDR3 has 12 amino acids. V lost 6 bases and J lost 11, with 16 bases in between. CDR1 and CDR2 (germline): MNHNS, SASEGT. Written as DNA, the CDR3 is TGTGCCAGCAGGTACATAGGGAACTATTACACCTTC. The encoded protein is CASRYIGNYYTF.

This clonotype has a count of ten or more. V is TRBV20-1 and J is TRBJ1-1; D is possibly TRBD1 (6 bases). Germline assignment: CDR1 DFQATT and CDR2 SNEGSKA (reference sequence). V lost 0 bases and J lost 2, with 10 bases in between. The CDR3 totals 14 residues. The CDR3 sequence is CSARDPQGNTEAFF. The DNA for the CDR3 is TGCAGTGCTAGAGATCCACAGGGCAACACTGAAGCTTTCTTT.

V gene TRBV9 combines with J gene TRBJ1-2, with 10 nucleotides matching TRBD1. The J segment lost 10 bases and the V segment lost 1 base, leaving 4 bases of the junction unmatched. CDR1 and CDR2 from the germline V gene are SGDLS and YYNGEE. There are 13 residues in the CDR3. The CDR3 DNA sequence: TGTGCCAGCAGCGTATGGGACAGGGGTTCCTACACCTTC. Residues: CASSVWDRGSYTF.

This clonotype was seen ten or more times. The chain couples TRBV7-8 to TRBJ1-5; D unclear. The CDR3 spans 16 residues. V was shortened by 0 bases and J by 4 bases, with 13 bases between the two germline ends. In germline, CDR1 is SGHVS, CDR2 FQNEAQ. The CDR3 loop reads CASSLAPGSSNQPQHF. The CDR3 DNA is TGTGCCAGCAGCTTAGCCCCCGGGAGCTCTAATCAGCCCCAGCATTTT.

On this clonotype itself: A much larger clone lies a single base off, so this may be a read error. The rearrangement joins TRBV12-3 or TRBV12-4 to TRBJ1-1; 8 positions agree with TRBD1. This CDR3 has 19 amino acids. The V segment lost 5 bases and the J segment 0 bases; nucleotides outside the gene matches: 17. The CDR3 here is CASSPLPGLRQGMNTEAFF. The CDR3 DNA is TGTGCCAGCAGTCCCCTCCCTGGACTGCGACAGGGGATGAACACTGAAGCTTTCTTT.

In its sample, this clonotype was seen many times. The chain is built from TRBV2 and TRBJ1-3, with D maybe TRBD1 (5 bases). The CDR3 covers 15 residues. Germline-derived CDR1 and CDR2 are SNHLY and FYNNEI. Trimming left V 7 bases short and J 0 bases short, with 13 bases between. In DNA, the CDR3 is TGTGCCAGCACCTTGGGACCGGACTCTGGAAACACCATATATTTT. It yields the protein CASTLGPDSGNTIYF.

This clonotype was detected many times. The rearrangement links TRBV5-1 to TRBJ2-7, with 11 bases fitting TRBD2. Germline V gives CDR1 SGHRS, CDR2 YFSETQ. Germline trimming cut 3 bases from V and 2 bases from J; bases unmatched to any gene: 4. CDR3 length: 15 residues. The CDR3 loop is CASSSTSGGAYEQYF. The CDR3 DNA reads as TGCGCCAGCAGCTCTACTAGCGGGGGAGCCTACGAGCAGTACTTC.

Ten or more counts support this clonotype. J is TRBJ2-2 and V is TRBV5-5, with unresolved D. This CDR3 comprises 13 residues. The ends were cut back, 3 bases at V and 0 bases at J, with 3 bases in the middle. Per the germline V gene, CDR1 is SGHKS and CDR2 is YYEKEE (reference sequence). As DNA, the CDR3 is TGTGCCAGCAGCTCTACGAACACCGGGGAGCTGTTTTTT. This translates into CASSSTNTGELFF. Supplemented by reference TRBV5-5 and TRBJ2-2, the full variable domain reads DAGVTQSPTHLIKTRGQQVTLRCSPISGHKSVSWYQQVLGQGPQFIFQYYEKEERGRGNFPDRFSARQFPNYSSELNVNALLLGDSALYLCASSSTNTGELFFGEGSRLTVL.

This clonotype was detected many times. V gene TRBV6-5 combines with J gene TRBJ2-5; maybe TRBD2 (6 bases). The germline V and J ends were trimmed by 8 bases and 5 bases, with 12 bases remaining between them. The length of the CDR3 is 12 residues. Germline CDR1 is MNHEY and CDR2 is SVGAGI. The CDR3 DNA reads TGTGCCAGCCGTTCGGGGGAGGAGACCCAGTACTTC. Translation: CASRSGEETQYF.

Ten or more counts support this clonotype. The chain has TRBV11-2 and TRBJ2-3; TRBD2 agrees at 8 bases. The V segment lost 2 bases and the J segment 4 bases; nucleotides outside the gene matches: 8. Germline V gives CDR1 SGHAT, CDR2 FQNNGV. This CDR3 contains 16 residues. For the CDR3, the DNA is TGTGCCAGCAGCTTATTTTCGGGAGGGCCGGCAGATACGCAGTATTTT. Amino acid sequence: CASSLFSGGPADTQYF. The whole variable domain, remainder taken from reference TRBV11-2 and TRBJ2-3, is EAGVAQSPRYKIIEKRQSVAFWCNPISGHATLYWYQQILGQGPKLLIQFQNNGVVDDSQLPKDRFSAERLKGVDSTLKIQPAKLEDSAVYLCASSLFSGGPADTQYFGPGTRLTVL.

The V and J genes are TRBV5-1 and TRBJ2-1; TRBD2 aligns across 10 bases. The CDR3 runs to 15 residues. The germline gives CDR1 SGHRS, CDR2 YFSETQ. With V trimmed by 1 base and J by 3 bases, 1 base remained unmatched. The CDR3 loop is CASSLSGGGYNEQFF. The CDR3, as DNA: TGCGCCAGCAGCTTGAGCGGGGGGGGCTACAATGAGCAGTTCTTC.

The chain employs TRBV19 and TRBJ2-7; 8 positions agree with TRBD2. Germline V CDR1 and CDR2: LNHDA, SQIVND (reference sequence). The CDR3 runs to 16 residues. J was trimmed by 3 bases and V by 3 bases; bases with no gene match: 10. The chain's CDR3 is CASSMGREVEYYEQYF. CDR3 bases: TGTGCCAGTAGTATGGGGCGGGAGGTCGAGTACTACGAGCAGTACTTC.

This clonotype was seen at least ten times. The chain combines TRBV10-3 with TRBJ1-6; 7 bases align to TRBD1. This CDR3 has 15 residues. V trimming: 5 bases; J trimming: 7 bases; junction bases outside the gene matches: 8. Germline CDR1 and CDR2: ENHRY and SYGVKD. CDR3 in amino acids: CAISKDREGNSPLHF. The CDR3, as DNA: TGTGCCATCAGTAAAGACAGGGAAGGGAATTCACCCCTCCACTTT.